Below are 30 T cell receptor beta chains sequenced from a single sample in a study of cytomegalovirus exposure and HLA in healthy donors. Vbeta (60) and Jbeta (13) primers were used in the PCR. Sequencing was performed with immunoSEQ multiplex PCR; in TCRdb, only in-frame clones are kept and a portion is missing. This table has about 200,000 clones, over 60% appearing once. The sequenced sample consisted of PBMCs. The receptors were sampled from a man aged 35 to 55 in good health and CMV-seronegative.

The chain uses TRBV30 and TRBJ2-7; the D gene is possibly TRBD1 (6 bases). V dropped 5 bases and J dropped 4 bases, with 12 bases sitting between them. The length of the CDR3 is 12 residues. The germline CDR1 and CDR2 sequences are GTSNPN and SVGIG (reference sequence). The CDR3 spells CAWLDSYYEQYF. The DNA of the CDR3 is TGTGCCTGGTTGGACAGCTATTACGAGCAGTACTTC.

This rearrangement joins TRBV19 to TRBJ1-5; possibly TRBD1 for D (6 bases). The CDR3 has 13 residues. CDR1 and CDR2 (germline): LNHDA, SQIVND (reference sequence). Trimming pared 9 bases from V and 2 bases from J, leaving 11 bases between. CDR3 amino acids: CARGTRCNQPQHF. CDR3 nucleotides: TGTGCCAGGGGGACACGGTGCAATCAGCCCCAGCATTTT.

The rearrangement uses TRBV13 and TRBJ1-1, with TRBD1 matching over 7 bases. CDR1 PRHDT and CDR2 FYEKMQ come from the germline V gene (reference sequence). The CDR3 covers 15 residues. Trimming took 5 bases from V and 6 from J; bases not matched to a gene: 12. In DNA form, the CDR3 reads TGTGCCAGCAGCCAGGGGAGAGGGGGCGTCCCTGAAGCTTTCTTT. It specifies CASSQGRGGVPEAFF.

The chain uses TRBV4-2 and TRBJ2-7; TRBD1 matches at 8 bases. The CDR3 is 13 residues long. Unmatched junction bases numbered 6, after V lost 4 bases and J lost 7 bases. Germline CDR1 reads LGHNA; CDR2 reads YNFKEQ. The CDR3 sequence: CASSPDRVGEQYF. CDR3 nucleotide sequence: TGTGCCAGCAGCCCGGACAGGGTGGGGGAGCAGTACTTC.

A single count supports this clone. This chain's CDR3 is CASGLPSPSYGYTF. The CDR3 nucleotides read TGTGCTAGTGGTTTGCCCTCTCCCTCTTATGGCTACACCTTC. The V gene is TRBV12-5, the J gene TRBJ1-2; D not resolved. The CDR3 contains 14 residues. Germline assignment: CDR1 LGHNT and CDR2 FRNRAP. Trimming removed 2 bases at V and 5 bases at J, with 12 bases between.

The gene calls are TRBV6-5 and TRBJ2-5; 9 bases map to TRBD2. V dropped 6 bases and J dropped 5; count of bases not matched to a gene: 10. The germline gives CDR1 MNHEY, CDR2 SVGAGI. The CDR3 covers 15 residues. The CDR3 is CASSTGTSLFETQYF. The CDR3 DNA reads as TGTGCCAGCAGCACCGGGACTAGCCTTTTTGAGACCCAGTACTTC.

The rearrangement links TRBV11-3 to TRBJ2-1, with TRBD1 identical over 8 bases. CDR1 and CDR2 (germline): SGHNT, YENEEA. The CDR3 runs to 15 residues. V lost 5 bases, J lost 2 bases, and 5 bases stayed unmatched. The CDR3 DNA sequence: TGTGCCAGCAGCCCCCGGACAGGGCCCTACAATGAGCAGTTCTTC. It translates to CASSPRTGPYNEQFF.

The chain links TRBV15 to TRBJ1-1; TRBD1 aligns across 10 bases. The ends lost 3 bases at V and 4 bases at J; junction bases unmatched: 5. The CDR3 length is 15 residues. Per germline, CDR1 LNHNV and CDR2 YYDKDF (reference sequence). The CDR3 spells CATSRGTGVGTEAFF. In nucleotides, the CDR3 is TGTGCCACCAGCAGGGGGACAGGGGTGGGCACTGAAGCTTTCTTT. Together with reference TRBV15 and TRBJ1-1, the CDR3 gives the full variable domain: DAMVIQNPRYQVTQFGKPVTLSCSQTLNHNVMYWYQQKSSQAPKLLFHYYDKDFNNEADTPDNFQSRRPNTSFCFLDIRSPGLGDTAMYLCATSRGTGVGTEAFFGQGTRLTVV.

This rearrangement joins TRBV4-2 to TRBJ1-5, with a weak D call TRBD1 (6 bases). The CDR3 covers 15 residues. CDR1 is LGHNA and CDR2 is YNFKEQ in the germline V gene. The V and J ends lost 4 bases and 4 bases respectively, with 14 bases between them. The CDR3 loop is CASSPEDRSNQPQHF. In nucleotides, the CDR3 is TGTGCCAGCAGCCCTGAGGACAGATCGAATCAGCCCCAGCATTTT.

The chain employs TRBV9 and TRBJ1-1; the D gene is possibly TRBD1 (6 bases). The CDR3 loop spans 13 amino acids. V was shortened by 4 bases and J by 4 bases, with 11 bases between the two germline ends. Germline-derived CDR1 and CDR2 are SGDLS and YYNGEE. CDR3 amino acids: CASSPRGATEAFF. Here the CDR3 DNA reads TGTGCCAGCAGCCCTCGGGGGGCCACTGAAGCTTTCTTT.

The rearrangement uses TRBV6-6 and TRBJ2-3; 7 nucleotides align to TRBD1. Germline CDR1 reads MNHNY; CDR2 reads SVGAGI (reference sequence). With V trimmed by 2 bases and J by 4 bases, 9 bases remained unmatched. The CDR3 totals 16 residues. The CDR3 DNA follows: TGTGCCAGCAGTTACGCCTCCCGAGGGGGCGCAGATACGCAGTATTTT. Protein sequence: CASSYASRGGADTQYF.

The rearrangement links TRBV5-1 to TRBJ2-2; TRBD2 aligns across 8 bases. The CDR3 length is 14 residues. Germline-derived CDR1 and CDR2 are SGHRS and YFSETQ. V shed 3 bases, J shed 4 bases, and the junction held 2 bases outside the gene matches. The CDR3 sequence: CASSSGGPTGELFF. As DNA, the CDR3 is TGCGCCAGCAGCTCGGGGGGGCCCACCGGGGAGCTGTTTTTT.

This sequence joins TRBV5-6 and TRBJ1-5, with unresolved D. This CDR3 region has 13 residues. Germline CDR1 is SGHDT and CDR2 is YYEEEE. V was trimmed by 2 bases and J by 3 bases, leaving 6 bases between them. The CDR3 DNA reads as TGTGCCAGCAGCTTTAGATCCAATCAGCCCCAGCATTTT. Translated: CASSFRSNQPQHF.

This chain connects TRBV5-1 to TRBJ2-5; D remains ambiguous. The J call may be wrong; the DNA end is better matched by TRBJ2-7. CDR1 is SGHRS and CDR2 is YFSETQ in the germline V gene. CDR3 length: 14 residues. Here the CDR3 reads CASSLRLTDYEQYF. Here the CDR3 DNA reads TGCGCCAGCAGCTTGCGTCTGACGGACTACGAGCAGTACTTC.

The V gene is TRBV5-1, the J gene TRBJ2-1; weak D call: TRBD1 (7 bases). CDR1 and CDR2 from the germline V gene are SGHRS and YFSETQ. The CDR3 extends over 14 amino acids. Trimming pared 4 bases from V and 4 bases from J, leaving 12 bases between. For the CDR3, the DNA is TGCGCCAGCAGCGCAGGGGGGACTTACAATGAGCAGTTCTTC. Amino acid sequence: CASSAGGTYNEQFF.

There are a few counts of this clone. This rearrangement joins TRBV2 to TRBJ2-7; the D gene is possibly TRBD2 (6 bases). There are 14 residues in the CDR3. Germline lookup yields CDR1 SNHLY and CDR2 FYNNEI. Trimming stripped 4 bases from V and 2 bases from J, with 12 bases between. The CDR3 loop reads CASSGERATYEQYF. The CDR3, as DNA: TGTGCCAGCAGTGGGGAGCGGGCCACCTACGAGCAGTACTTC.

The V call is TRBV21-1, the J call TRBJ1-2. TRBV21-1 is flagged as a pseudogene. The CDR3 runs 13 residues. The CDR3 spells CASSKRVPGGYTF. DNA of the CDR3: TGTGCCAGCAGCAAACGCGTGCCTGGTGGCTACACCTTC.

This clone was seen a few times. The chain recombines TRBV9 with TRBJ2-7, with 7 bases that match TRBD1. V lost 0 bases and J lost 4; bases outside the gene matches: 4. This CDR3 is built from 14 residues. Germline V gene data show CDR1 as SGDLS and CDR2 as YYNGEE. CDR3 nucleotide sequence: TGTGCCAGCAGCGTAGGGGGGACAGAATACGAGCAGTACTTC. It encodes CASSVGGTEYEQYF.

The gene calls are TRBV5-1 and TRBJ1-6; TRBD1 matches at 7 bases. CDR1 SGHRS and CDR2 YFSETQ come from the germline V gene. The CDR3 loop spans 17 amino acids. V lost 0 bases and J lost 4; bases outside the gene matches: 7. The CDR3 DNA is TGCGCCAGCAGCTTGGGACAGGGACTGGGGTATAATTCACCCCTCCACTTT. This translates into CASSLGQGLGYNSPLHF.

The chain carries TRBV28 and TRBJ2-7; D call uncertain. Per the germline V gene, CDR1 is MDHEN and CDR2 is SYDVKM. V lost 5 bases to trimming and J lost 3 bases, with 11 bases between them. CDR3 length equals 13 residues. The CDR3 region is CASSPYNGYEQYF. The CDR3 region has the DNA TGTGCCAGCAGTCCCTATAATGGCTACGAGCAGTACTTC.

In this sample, this clone turned up once. The genes are TRBV7-3 and TRBJ2-6, with 10 bases matching TRBD1. Germline V gene lookup returns CDR1 SGHTA and CDR2 FQGTGA. Unmatched junction bases numbered 8, after V lost 5 bases and J lost 4 bases. The CDR3 has 17 amino acids. CDR3 sequence reads: CASSPRQGAVGANVLTF. In nucleotides, the CDR3 is TGTGCCAGCAGCCCTAGACAGGGGGCGGTAGGGGCCAACGTCCTGACTTTC.

The chain employs TRBV10-3 and TRBJ2-7; D unclear. Between the trimmed V and J ends, which lost 4 bases and 1 base, there was a span of 11 bases. This CDR3 has 14 amino acids. Germline loops: CDR1 ENHRY, CDR2 SYGVKD. The CDR3 bases are TGTGCCATCAGTGGGTCGGTCGGTTCCTACGAGCAGTACTTC. Translating gives CAISGSVGSYEQYF.

This chain joins TRBV29-1 and TRBJ1-2; a weak D match, TRBD1 (5 bases). This CDR3 spans 13 amino acids. CDR1 SQVTM and CDR2 ANQGSEA come from the germline V gene. Trimming pared 4 bases from V and 8 bases from J, leaving 17 bases between. The CDR3 bases are TGCAGCGTTGGAGCGGGGCGAACGGGAGGCTACACCTTC. Translation gives CSVGAGRTGGYTF.

This rearrangement joins TRBV29-1 to TRBJ2-2; TRBD1 is a possible D gene (6 bases). This CDR3 is built from 13 residues. V lost 7 bases and J lost 0, with 9 bases in between. Germline CDR1 is SQVTM and CDR2 is ANQGSEA. The CDR3 DNA reads TGCAGCGCCGACAGGACGAACACCGGGGAGCTGTTTTTT. Translated, it gives CSADRTNTGELFF.

V gene TRBV19 combines with J gene TRBJ1-1, with no clear D. V lost 6 bases and J 0 bases, leaving 20 bases between the germline ends. This CDR3 is 17 amino acids long. CDR1 and CDR2 (germline): LNHDA, SQIVND (reference sequence). CDR3 DNA: TGTGCCAGTAGAGTATCTTGGGTGAGGGTTATGAACACTGAAGCTTTCTTT. This codes for CASRVSWVRVMNTEAFF. The full variable domain, its missing parts supplied by reference TRBV19 and TRBJ1-1, is DGGITQSPKYLFRKEGQNVTLSCEQNLNHDAMYWYRQDPGQGLRLIYYSQIVNDFQKGDIAEGYSVSREKKESFPLTVTSAQKNPTAFYLCASRVSWVRVMNTEAFFGQGTRLTVV.

The CDR3 DNA is TGTGCTAGTGGTTTGGTATCGAGGCGGACTAATGAAAAACTGTTTTTT. This encodes CASGLVSRRTNEKLFF. The V gene is TRBV12-5, the J gene TRBJ1-4; D uncertain. CDR1 and CDR2 (germline): LGHNT, FRNRAP. The CDR3 is 16 amino acids. V gave up 0 bases and J gave up 2 bases, with 10 bases separating them.

The V call is TRBV19, the J call TRBJ1-1; possibly TRBD1 for D (5 bases). This CDR3 has 15 residues. Trimming stripped 8 bases from V and 0 bases from J, with 16 bases between. Germline CDR1 is LNHDA and CDR2 is SQIVND (reference sequence). In DNA, the CDR3 is TGTGCCAGTGCCCCAGACAGAAGCATGAACACTGAAGCTTTCTTT. The encoded protein is CASAPDRSMNTEAFF.

The rearrangement joins TRBV6-1 to TRBJ2-7; 10 nucleotides align to TRBD1. The CDR3 contains 17 residues. Germline loops: CDR1 MNHNS, CDR2 SASEGT. With 0 bases clipped from V and 3 bases from J, the junction kept 8 bases outside the gene matches. The DNA for the CDR3 is TGTGCCAGCAGTGAAGCGGGCGGACAGGGGGGTATCTACGAGCAGTACTTC. It is translated as CASSEAGGQGGIYEQYF.

This clone has a handful of counts. The V and J genes are TRBV28 and TRBJ2-1, with 7 nucleotides matching TRBD1. The CDR3 loop spans 21 amino acids. Unmatched junction bases numbered 18, after V lost 1 base and J lost 0 bases. Germline loops: CDR1 MDHEN, CDR2 SYDVKM. Here the CDR3 reads CASSLSMGSRDRPSSYNEQFF. Written as DNA, the CDR3 is TGTGCCAGCAGTTTATCAATGGGATCGAGGGACAGACCCAGCTCCTACAATGAGCAGTTCTTC.

The V call is TRBV28, the J call TRBJ2-3; D gene ambiguous. Trimming took 2 bases from V and 4 from J, leaving 7 bases between them. CDR3 length: 13 residues. Germline-derived CDR1 and CDR2 are MDHEN and SYDVKM. The CDR3 sequence is CASSLPRADTQYF. For the CDR3, the DNA is TGTGCCAGCAGTTTACCCCGGGCAGATACGCAGTATTTT.